This record covers a single TCR beta chain. Its antigen is as yet unknown. Sorted subsets were amplified in replicate PCRs using 200 to 250 ng DNA, 30,000 to 35,000 T cell genomes. Here immunoSEQ multiplex PCR was the method, and the copy in TCRdb shows in-frame clones only, minus some. The sample shows under 2,500,000 clones, 90% to 97% of them seen only once. Into CD45RA+ naive and CD45RA-negative memory subsets, the CD4+ cells were split. The CDR3 runs to 18 residues. Unmatched junction bases numbered 15, after V lost 4 bases and J lost 6 bases. The germline V gene has CDR1 SGHRS and CDR2 YFSETQ. This sample was included in a study of shared clonotypes between healthy human individuals. Points from the study as a whole: Non-shared clonotypes had lower generation probabilities than clonotypes shared by all four sorted-subset donors.

The sample taken for sequencing was naive CD4+ T cells sorted from blood. Subset defined: CD45RA+ positively selected. The chain carries TRBV5-1 and TRBJ2-3, with 12 bases aligning to TRBD2. The receptor was isolated from a man aged 18 to 35 in good health. CDR3 residues: CASSLGLAGGPGTDTQYF. As DNA, the CDR3 is TGCGCCAGCAGCCTCGGGCTAGCGGGAGGGCCAGGTACGGATACGCAGTATTTT.